Sequencing of this TCR beta chain was carried out in a study of PD-L1 blockade in urothelial cancer. Looking at the study overall: Blood samples had a median of 141,255 T cells.

Germline V gene sequence: CDR1 SEHNR, CDR2 FQNEAQ (reference sequence). V was shortened by 1 base and J by 3 bases, with 7 bases between the two germline ends. This CDR3 is 15 amino acids long. As to time point: pretreatment peripheral blood. Patients had urothelial carcinoma that was locally advanced or metastatic. The number of samples from each patient was between 1 and 8, taken pretreatment and on-treatment. In the case of this clone: Its antigen is not known.

General study findings and limits: Below-median pretreatment blood TCR clonality was associated with improved progression-free and overall survival.

The protocol was immunoSEQ multiplex PCR, while the TCRdb copy is restricted to in-frame clones and leaves out a portion. This sample has tens of thousands of clones; around 84% occur once, and the top ten carry over 8.5%. The chain is built from TRBV7-9 and TRBJ1-6, with D unresolved. This sequence was found in an older woman with urothelial cancer. The specimen comprised PBMCs, sampled around atezolizumab (anti-PD-L1) treatment. Here the CDR3 DNA reads TGTGCCAGCAGCTTAGGGGCCGACTATAATTCACCCCTCCACTTT. Encoded protein: CASSLGADYNSPLHF.